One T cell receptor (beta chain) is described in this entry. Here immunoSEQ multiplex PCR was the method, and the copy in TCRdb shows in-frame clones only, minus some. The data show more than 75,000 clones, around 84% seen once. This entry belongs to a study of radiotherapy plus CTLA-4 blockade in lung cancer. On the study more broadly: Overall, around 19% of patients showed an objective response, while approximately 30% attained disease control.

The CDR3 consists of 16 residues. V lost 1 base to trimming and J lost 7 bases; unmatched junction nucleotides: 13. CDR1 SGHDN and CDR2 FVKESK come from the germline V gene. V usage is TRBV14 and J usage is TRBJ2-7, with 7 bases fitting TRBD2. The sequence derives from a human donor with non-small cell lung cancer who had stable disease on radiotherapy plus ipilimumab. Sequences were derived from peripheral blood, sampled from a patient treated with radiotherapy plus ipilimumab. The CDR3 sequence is CASSQVPTGGPGEQYF. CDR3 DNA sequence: TGTGCCAGCAGCCAAGTTCCCACGGGAGGTCCGGGTGAGCAGTACTTC.